A selection of T cell receptor beta chains follows, all from one sample in a study of shared clonotypes between healthy human individuals. Profiled with immunoSEQ multiplex PCR; TCRdb holds only in-frame clones, not every one. Of roughly 2.5 million clones in the sample, just over 90% were seen once. Sequencing was done on a sample of naive CD4+ T cells sorted from blood. The receptors derive from a man in his late teens or twenties in good health. Both conserved end residues are part of each CDR3. D genes are given only for firm matches. Clone sizes are given selectively: once, few, many, or a class where the clone is expanded.

d_call,clone_size,j_call,cdr3_length,v_call,cdr3_aa,cdr3_nt
TRBD2,.,TRBJ2-3,16,TRBV6-5,CASSYSQAGGTDTQYF,TGTGCCAGCAGTTACTCGCAAGCGGGAGGGACAGATACGCAGTATTTT
.,once,TRBJ1-5,15,TRBV27,CASSLSASSNQPQHF,TGTGCCAGCAGTTTATCGGCCAGTTCTAATCAGCCCCAGCATTTT
.,.,TRBJ1-4,13,TRBV14,CASIGRRGEKLFF,TGTGCCAGCATTGGCCGGCGAGGTGAAAAACTGTTTTTT
.,.,TRBJ2-7,12,TRBV6-6,CASSILSNEQYF,TGTGCCAGCAGCATACTCAGTAACGAGCAGTACTTC
TRBD1,.,TRBJ2-1,16,TRBV2,CASRGTDYGSYNEQFF,TGTGCCAGCAGAGGGACAGATTATGGCTCCTACAATGAGCAGTTCTTC
.,.,TRBJ2-3,16,TRBV7-2,CASTPRLADSTDTQYF,TGTGCCAGCACCCCGCGTTTAGCGGATAGCACAGATACGCAGTATTTT
.,.,TRBJ1-5,16,TRBV6-1,CASSEAFGHTNQPQHF,TGTGCCAGCAGTGAAGCTTTCGGTCACACTAATCAGCCCCAGCATTTT
.,.,TRBJ2-6,17,TRBV9,CASSDHPVSSGANVLTF,TGTGCCAGCAGCGACCATCCGGTTTCCTCTGGGGCCAACGTCCTGACTTTC
TRBD2,.,TRBJ2-2,20,TRBV7-7,CASSPSLPGLAGVGTGELFF,TGTGCTAGCAGCCCAAGTTTACCGGGACTAGCGGGAGTGGGCACCGGGGAGCTGTTTTTT
TRBD1,.,TRBJ2-7,12,TRBV29-1,CSGGQGSYEQYF,TGCAGCGGGGGACAGGGGTCCTACGAGCAGTACTTC
.,.,TRBJ1-2,14,TRBV28,CASSFQTPSYGYTF,TGTGCCAGCAGTTTTCAGACACCCTCCTATGGCTACACCTTC
.,.,TRBJ2-6,16,TRBV7-2,CASSSQVGSGANVLTF,TGTGCCAGCAGCTCGCAGGTGGGGTCTGGGGCCAACGTCCTGACTTTC
.,.,TRBJ1-3,15,TRBV7-2,CASSLLTQAGNTIYF,TGTGCCAGCAGTCTCTTGACCCAGGCTGGAAACACCATATATTTT
.,.,TRBJ2-1,16,TRBV9,CASSTRDSRSYNEQFF,TGTGCCAGCAGCACCCGGGACTCGCGCTCCTACAATGAGCAGTTCTTC
TRBD1,.,TRBJ2-7,15,TRBV4-3,CASSQGPQGASEQYF,TGCGCCAGCAGCCAAGGACCGCAGGGGGCCAGCGAGCAGTACTTC
.,few,TRBJ2-7,9,TRBV9,CANQREQYF,TGTGCCAATCAACGCGAGCAGTACTTC
.,.,TRBJ2-7,15,TRBV9,CASSPSAGTSGEQYF,TGTGCCAGCAGCCCCTCAGCTGGGACTTCTGGCGAGCAGTACTTC
.,.,TRBJ2-7,16,TRBV4-2,CASSQDRGHITYEQYF,TGTGCCAGCAGCCAAGATCGGGGACATATAACCTACGAGCAGTACTTC
.,.,TRBJ2-5,15,TRBV5-1,CASLPGAALRETQYF,TGCGCCAGCCTCCCGGGGGCAGCCTTAAGGGAGACCCAGTACTTC
.,.,TRBJ1-2,12,TRBV10-3,CAISTGLYGYTF,TGTGCCATCAGCACAGGACTCTATGGCTACACCTTC
.,.,TRBJ2-2,17,TRBV5-1,CASSPTGLLANTGELFF,TGCGCCAGCAGCCCGACAGGACTCCTCGCGAACACCGGGGAGCTGTTTTTT
TRBD2,.,TRBJ2-3,16,TRBV5-1,CASSMRLAGSTDTQYF,TGCGCCAGCAGCATGAGACTAGCGGGAAGCACAGATACGCAGTATTTT
.,.,TRBJ2-2,14,TRBV9,CASVLSLNTGELFF,TGTGCCAGCGTTCTTTCCTTGAACACCGGGGAGCTGTTTTTT
.,.,TRBJ1-2,12,TRBV30,CAWSGGPDGYTF,TGTGCCTGGAGTGGGGGCCCCGATGGCTACACCTTC
TRBD1,.,TRBJ1-6,19,TRBV2,CASSEPGQGLGSYNSPLHF,TGTGCCAGCAGTGAACCGGGACAGGGTTTGGGTTCCTATAATTCACCCCTCCACTTT
TRBD1,.,TRBJ2-7,14,TRBV7-8,CASSFSRGQNEQYF,TGTGCCAGCAGCTTTTCCAGGGGGCAAAACGAGCAGTACTTC
TRBD2,.,TRBJ2-1,15,TRBV5-1,CASSSSGNSYNEQFF,TGCGCCAGCAGCTCTAGCGGGAACTCCTACAATGAGCAGTTCTTC
.,.,TRBJ2-7,14,TRBV10-3,CAISGFSASYEQYF,TGTGCCATCAGTGGTTTTAGCGCCTCCTACGAGCAGTACTTC
TRBD2,.,TRBJ2-2,16,TRBV7-2,CASSLTSGNIGGELFF,TGTGCCAGCAGCCTGACTAGCGGGAACATCGGCGGGGAGCTGTTTTTT
TRBD1,.,TRBJ1-1,13,TRBV5-1,CASSTGVGTEAFF,TGCGCCAGCAGTACAGGGGTCGGCACTGAAGCTTTCTTT
.,.,TRBJ1-2,16,TRBV4-1,CASSQVGQPEIYGYTF,TGCGCCAGCAGCCAAGTGGGGCAGCCCGAGATCTATGGCTACACCTTC
.,few,TRBJ2-2,13,TRBV7-7,CASSLALGGELFF,TGTGCTAGCAGCCTAGCACTCGGCGGGGAGCTGTTTTTT
.,few,TRBJ1-1,13,TRBV7-3,CASSLTGNTEAFF,TGTGCCAGCAGCTTAACGGGGAACACTGAAGCTTTCTTT
TRBD1,.,TRBJ1-1,14,TRBV30,CAWDQGAGRTEAFF,TGTGCCTGGGACCAGGGGGCCGGCAGGACTGAAGCTTTCTTT
.,.,TRBJ2-3,13,TRBV6-5,CASRGTALGTQYF,TGTGCCAGCAGAGGGACGGCATTAGGTACGCAGTATTTT
.,.,TRBJ1-5,14,TRBV6-6,CASSGQGDNQPQHF,TGTGCCAGCAGTGGCCAAGGGGACAATCAGCCCCAGCATTTT
TRBD1,.,TRBJ1-2,14,TRBV7-2,CASSLTGVNYGYTF,TGTGCCAGCAGCTTAACAGGGGTTAACTATGGCTACACCTTC
.,.,TRBJ1-1,15,TRBV5-1,CASSGMGQPNTEAFF,TGCGCCAGCAGCGGAATGGGACAACCGAACACTGAAGCTTTCTTT
.,.,TRBJ1-4,15,TRBV6-1,CASSEAWLGNEKLFF,TGTGCCAGCAGTGAAGCTTGGCTTGGTAATGAAAAACTGTTTTTT
.,.,TRBJ1-6,15,TRBV7-9,CASSPSGGGGSPLHF,TGTGCCAGCAGCCCTAGCGGGGGCGGGGGTTCACCCCTCCACTTT
.,.,TRBJ2-1,14,TRBV19,CASRIGFSYNEQFF,TGTGCCAGTAGAATCGGATTCTCCTACAATGAGCAGTTCTTC
TRBD1,.,TRBJ1-1,16,TRBV19,CASSSPNRGANTEAFF,TGTGCCAGTAGTAGTCCCAACAGGGGGGCGAACACTGAAGCTTTCTTT
TRBD1,.,TRBJ2-3,18,TRBV12-5,CASGLAPKGQGGTDTQYF,TGTGCTAGTGGTTTGGCCCCTAAGGGACAGGGGGGCACAGATACGCAGTATTTT